The following is a T cell receptor (beta chain) sequence with its context. Its target is unknown. CD8+ and CD4+ T cells from blood underwent TCR beta sequencing, which was carried out in a high-throughput format. When the RNA was reverse transcribed, random hexamers were used with an input of about 0.5 to 1 ug. MiXCR, applied by TCRdb to the immunoSEQ multiplex PCR reads, yields one record per CDR3 protein. The table shows around 200,000 distinct CDR3 sequences, with 85% to 95% occurring only once. The record originates from a study of CD8 T cells in Susac syndrome. Overall study results and limits: That the number of individuals in its TCR sequencing and HLA analysis was relatively small was acknowledged by the study.

This CDR3 has 13 amino acids. Germline CDR1 and CDR2: SQVTM and ANQGSEA. Trimming pared 8 bases from V and 2 bases from J, leaving 14 bases between. This TCR was sampled from a human donor with multiple sclerosis. Sequenced material: CD4+ T cells from PBMCs. The chain couples TRBV29-1 to TRBJ2-3, with D unclear. DNA of the CDR3: TGCAGCCTCTCACCGCGACCCACAGATACGCAGTATTTT. It is translated as CSLSPRPTDTQYF.